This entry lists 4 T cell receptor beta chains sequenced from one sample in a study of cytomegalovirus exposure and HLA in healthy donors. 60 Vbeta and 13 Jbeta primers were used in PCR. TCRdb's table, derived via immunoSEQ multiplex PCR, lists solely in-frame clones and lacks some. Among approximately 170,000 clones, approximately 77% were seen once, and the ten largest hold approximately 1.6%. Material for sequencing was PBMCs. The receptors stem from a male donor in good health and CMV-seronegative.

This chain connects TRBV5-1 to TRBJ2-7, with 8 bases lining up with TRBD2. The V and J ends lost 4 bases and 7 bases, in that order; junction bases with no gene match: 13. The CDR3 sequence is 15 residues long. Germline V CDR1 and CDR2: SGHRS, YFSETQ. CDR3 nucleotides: TGCGCCAGCAGCCAGACTAGCGCCACGAAATCGGAGCAGTACTTC. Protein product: CASSQTSATKSEQYF.

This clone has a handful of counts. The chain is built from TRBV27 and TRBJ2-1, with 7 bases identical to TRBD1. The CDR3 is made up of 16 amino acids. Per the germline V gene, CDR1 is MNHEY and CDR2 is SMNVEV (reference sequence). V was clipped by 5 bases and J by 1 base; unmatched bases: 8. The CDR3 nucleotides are TGTGCCAGCAGTCCAAAGACAGGGTTATCCTACAATGAGCAGTTCTTC. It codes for CASSPKTGLSYNEQFF.

The CDR3 DNA reads TGTGCCAGCAGCCCGGACCCGGGACAGGGGGGCTATGGCTACACCTTC. As protein: CASSPDPGQGGYGYTF. The genes are TRBV5-4 and TRBJ1-2, with 11 bases fitting TRBD1. Germline values: CDR1 SGHNT, CDR2 YYREEE (reference sequence). Germline trimming cut 4 bases from V and 4 bases from J; bases unmatched to any gene: 9. The CDR3 has 16 residues. The full variable domain, its missing parts supplied by reference TRBV5-4 and TRBJ1-2, is ETGVTQSPTHLIKTRGQQVTLRCSSQSGHNTVSWYQQALGQGPQFIFQYYREEENGRGNFPPRFSGLQFPNYSSELNVNALELDDSALYLCASSPDPGQGGYGYTFGSGTRLTVV.

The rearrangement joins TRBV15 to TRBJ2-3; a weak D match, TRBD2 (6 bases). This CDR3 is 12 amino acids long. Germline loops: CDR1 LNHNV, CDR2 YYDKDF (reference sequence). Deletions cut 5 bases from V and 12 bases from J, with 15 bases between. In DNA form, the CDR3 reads TGTGCCACCAGCGCCCGACTAGAGAGTCAGTATTTT. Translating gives CATSARLESQYF.